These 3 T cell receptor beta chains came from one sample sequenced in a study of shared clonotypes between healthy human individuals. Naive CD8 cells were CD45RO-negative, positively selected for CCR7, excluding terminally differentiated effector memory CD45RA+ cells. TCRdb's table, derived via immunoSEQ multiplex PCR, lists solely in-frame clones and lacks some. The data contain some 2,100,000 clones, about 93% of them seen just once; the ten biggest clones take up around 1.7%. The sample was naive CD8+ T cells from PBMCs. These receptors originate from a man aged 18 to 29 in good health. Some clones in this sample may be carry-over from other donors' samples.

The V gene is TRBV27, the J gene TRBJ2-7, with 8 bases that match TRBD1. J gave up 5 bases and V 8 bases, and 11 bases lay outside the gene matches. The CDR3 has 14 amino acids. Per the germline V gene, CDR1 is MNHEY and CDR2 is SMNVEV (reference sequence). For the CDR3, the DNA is TGTGCCAGCTCCCCCCGGACAGGGTTGGACGAGCAGTACTTC. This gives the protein CASSPRTGLDEQYF.

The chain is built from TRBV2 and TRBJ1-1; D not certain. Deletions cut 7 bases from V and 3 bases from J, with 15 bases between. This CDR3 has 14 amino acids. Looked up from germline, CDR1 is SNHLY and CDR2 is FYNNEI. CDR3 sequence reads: CASTLRTEYTEAFF. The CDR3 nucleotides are TGTGCCAGCACCCTGCGGACGGAATACACTGAAGCTTTCTTT. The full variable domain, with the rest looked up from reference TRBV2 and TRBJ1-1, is EPEVTQTPSHQVTQMGQEVILRCVPISNHLYFYWYRQILGQKVEFLVSFYNNEISEKSEIFDDQFSVERPDGSNFTLKIRSTKLEDSAMYFCASTLRTEYTEAFFGQGTRLTVV.

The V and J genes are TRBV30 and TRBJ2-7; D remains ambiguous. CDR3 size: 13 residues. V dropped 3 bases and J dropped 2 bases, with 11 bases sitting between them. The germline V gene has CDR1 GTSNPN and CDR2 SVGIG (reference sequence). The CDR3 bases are TGTGCCTGGAGAGGCAGTCCCACCTACGAGCAGTACTTC. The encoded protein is CAWRGSPTYEQYF.